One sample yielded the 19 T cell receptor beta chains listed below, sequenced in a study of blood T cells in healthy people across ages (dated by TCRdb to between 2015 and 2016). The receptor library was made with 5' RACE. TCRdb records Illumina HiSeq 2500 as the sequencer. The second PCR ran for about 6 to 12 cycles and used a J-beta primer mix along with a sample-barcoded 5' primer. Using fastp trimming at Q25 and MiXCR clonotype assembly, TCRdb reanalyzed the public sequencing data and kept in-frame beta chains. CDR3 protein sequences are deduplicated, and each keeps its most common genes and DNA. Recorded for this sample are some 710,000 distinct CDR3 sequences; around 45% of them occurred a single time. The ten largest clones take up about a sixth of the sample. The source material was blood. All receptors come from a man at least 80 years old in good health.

In DNA, the CDR3 is TGCAGCGTTGCACTAGTGGGCTACGAGCAGTACTTC. It encodes CSVALVGYEQYF. V usage is TRBV29-1 and J usage is TRBJ2-5; D is possibly TRBD2 (5 bases). The tail of the sequence fits TRBJ2-7 better, so the J call may be wrong. The CDR3 is made up of 12 amino acids. Germline CDR1 SQVTM, CDR2 ANQGSEA.

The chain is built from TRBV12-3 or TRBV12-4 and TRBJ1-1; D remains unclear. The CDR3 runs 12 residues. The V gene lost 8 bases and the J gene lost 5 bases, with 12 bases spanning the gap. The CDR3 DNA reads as TGTGCCAGCGGACCATTGGTGACTGAAGCTTTCTTT. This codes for CASGPLVTEAFF.

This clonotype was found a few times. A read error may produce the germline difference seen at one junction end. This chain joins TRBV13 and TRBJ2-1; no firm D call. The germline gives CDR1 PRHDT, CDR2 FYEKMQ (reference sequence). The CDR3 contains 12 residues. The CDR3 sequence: CASSFSNNEQFF. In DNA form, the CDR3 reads TGTGCCAGCAGCTTCTCCAACAATGAGCAGTTCTTC.

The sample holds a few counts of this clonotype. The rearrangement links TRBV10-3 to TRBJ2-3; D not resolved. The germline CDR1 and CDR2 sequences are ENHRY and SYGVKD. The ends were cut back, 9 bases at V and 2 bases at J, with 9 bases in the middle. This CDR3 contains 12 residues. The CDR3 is CAIRGPTDTQYF. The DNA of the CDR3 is TGTGCCATACGCGGTCCCACAGATACGCAGTATTTT.

The DNA for the CDR3 is TGTGCCAGCAGCGAGGGCTCCACAGGGTTCGATCCCTATGGCTACACCTTC. This codes for CASSEGSTGFDPYGYTF. The chain carries TRBV7-6 and TRBJ1-2; D may be TRBD1 (6 bases). The germline gives CDR1 SGHVS, CDR2 FNYEAQ. This CDR3 has 17 residues. Trimming shortened V by 5 bases and J by 4 bases, and 23 bases separated the two germline ends.

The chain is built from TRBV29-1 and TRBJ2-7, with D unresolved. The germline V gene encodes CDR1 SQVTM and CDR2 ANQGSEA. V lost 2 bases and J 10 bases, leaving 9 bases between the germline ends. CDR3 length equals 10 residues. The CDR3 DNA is TGCAGCGTTGAAAGAGGCCCCCAGTACTTC. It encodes CSVERGPQYF.

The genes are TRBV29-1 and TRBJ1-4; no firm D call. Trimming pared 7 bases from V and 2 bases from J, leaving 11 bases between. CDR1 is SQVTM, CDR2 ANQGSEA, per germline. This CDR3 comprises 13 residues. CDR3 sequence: CSAWVGTNEKLFF. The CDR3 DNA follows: TGCAGCGCTTGGGTAGGGACTAATGAAAAACTGTTTTTT.

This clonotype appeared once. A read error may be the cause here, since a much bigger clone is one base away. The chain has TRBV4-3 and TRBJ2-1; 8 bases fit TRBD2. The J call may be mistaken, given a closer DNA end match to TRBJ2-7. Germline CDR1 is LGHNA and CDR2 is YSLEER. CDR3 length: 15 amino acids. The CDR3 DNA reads TGCGCCACCGCAAGGGCGGGAGGAATGAACGATGAGCAGTACTTC. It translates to CATARAGGMNDEQYF.

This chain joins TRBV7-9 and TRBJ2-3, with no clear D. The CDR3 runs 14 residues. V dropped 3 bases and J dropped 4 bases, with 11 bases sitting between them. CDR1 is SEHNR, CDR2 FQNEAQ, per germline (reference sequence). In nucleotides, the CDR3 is TGTGCCAGCAGCTTCAGTTCAGGCGCAGATACGCAGTATTTT. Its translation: CASSFSSGADTQYF.

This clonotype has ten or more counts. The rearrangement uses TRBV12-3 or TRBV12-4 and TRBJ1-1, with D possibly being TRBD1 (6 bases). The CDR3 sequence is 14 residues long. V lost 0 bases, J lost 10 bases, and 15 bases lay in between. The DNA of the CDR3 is TGTGCCAGCAGTTTAGCCCTGACAGGTGTTGGAGCTTTCTTT. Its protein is CASSLALTGVGAFF.

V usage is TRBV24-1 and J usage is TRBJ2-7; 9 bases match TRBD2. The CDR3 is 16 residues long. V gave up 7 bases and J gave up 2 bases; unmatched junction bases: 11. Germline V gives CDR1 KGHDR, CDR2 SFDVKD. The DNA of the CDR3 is TGTGCCACCAGGGATAGCGGGAGTATCTTAGCCTACGAGCAGTACTTC. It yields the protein CATRDSGSILAYEQYF.

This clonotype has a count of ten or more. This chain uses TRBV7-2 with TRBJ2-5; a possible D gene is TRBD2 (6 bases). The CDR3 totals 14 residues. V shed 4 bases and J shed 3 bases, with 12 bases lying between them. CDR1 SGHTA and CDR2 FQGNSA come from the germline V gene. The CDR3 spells CASSSDWGEETQYF. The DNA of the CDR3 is TGTGCCAGCAGCTCGGACTGGGGGGAAGAGACCCAGTACTTC. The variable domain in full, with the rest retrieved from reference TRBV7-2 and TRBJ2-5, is GAGVSQSPSNKVTEKGKDVELRCDPISGHTALYWYRQSLGQGLEFLIYFQGNSAPDKSGLPSDRFSAERTGGSVSTLTIQRTQQEDSAVYLCASSSDWGEETQYFGPGTRLLVL.

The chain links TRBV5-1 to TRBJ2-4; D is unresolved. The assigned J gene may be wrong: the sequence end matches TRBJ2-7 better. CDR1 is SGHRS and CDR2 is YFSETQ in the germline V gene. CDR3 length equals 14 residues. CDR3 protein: CASSLKVGIYEQYF. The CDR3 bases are TGCGCCAGCAGCCTCAAAGTGGGGATCTACGAGCAGTACTTC.

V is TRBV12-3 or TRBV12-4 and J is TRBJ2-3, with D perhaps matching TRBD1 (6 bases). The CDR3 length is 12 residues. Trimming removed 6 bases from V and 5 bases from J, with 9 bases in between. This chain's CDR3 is CASRSTGDTQYF. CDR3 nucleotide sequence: TGTGCCAGCAGATCGACAGGAGATACGCAGTATTTT.

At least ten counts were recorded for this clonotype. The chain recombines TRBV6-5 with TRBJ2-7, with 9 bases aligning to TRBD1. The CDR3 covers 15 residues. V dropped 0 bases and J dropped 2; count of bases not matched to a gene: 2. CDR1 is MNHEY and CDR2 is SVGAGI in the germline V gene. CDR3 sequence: CASSYSGTGTYEQYF. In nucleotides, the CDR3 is TGTGCCAGCAGTTACTCCGGGACAGGGACCTACGAGCAGTACTTC.

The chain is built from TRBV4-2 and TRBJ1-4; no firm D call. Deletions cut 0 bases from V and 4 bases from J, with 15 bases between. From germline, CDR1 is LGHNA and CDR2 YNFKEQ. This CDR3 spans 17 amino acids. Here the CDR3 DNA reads TGTGCCAGCAGCCAAGAAGCGCAGCGCGGGATTAATGAAAAACTGTTTTTT. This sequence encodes CASSQEAQRGINEKLFF.

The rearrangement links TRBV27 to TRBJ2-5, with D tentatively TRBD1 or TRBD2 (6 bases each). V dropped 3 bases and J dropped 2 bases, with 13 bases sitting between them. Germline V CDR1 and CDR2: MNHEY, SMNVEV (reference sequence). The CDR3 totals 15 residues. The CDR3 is CASSFGGLYQETQYF. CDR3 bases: TGTGCCAGCAGTTTTGGGGGGCTGTATCAAGAGACCCAGTACTTC.

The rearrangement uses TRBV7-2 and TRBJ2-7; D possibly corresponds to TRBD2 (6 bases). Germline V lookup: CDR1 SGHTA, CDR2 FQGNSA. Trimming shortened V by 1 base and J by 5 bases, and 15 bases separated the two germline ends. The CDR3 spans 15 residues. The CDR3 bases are TGTGCCAGCAGCTTAGAGGTAGGGAGGATCAACGAGCAGTACTTC. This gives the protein CASSLEVGRINEQYF.

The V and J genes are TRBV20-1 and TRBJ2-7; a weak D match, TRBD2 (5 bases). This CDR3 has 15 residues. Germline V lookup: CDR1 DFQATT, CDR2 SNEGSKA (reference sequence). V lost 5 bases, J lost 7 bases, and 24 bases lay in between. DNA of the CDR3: TGCAGTGCTTTTCCTCCCGGGCCCTCCCCGGGGGAGCAGTACTTC. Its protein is CSAFPPGPSPGEQYF.